This T cell receptor beta chain was obtained from a study of long-term antiretroviral therapy in people with HIV. The CDR3 covers 16 residues. V gave up 5 bases and J gave up 3 bases; unmatched junction bases: 8. The germline CDR1 and CDR2 sequences are SGHAT and FQNNGV. Investigators performed immunoSEQ version v3.0 at survey level. Data came from immunoSEQ multiplex PCR; TCRdb stores just in-frame clones and leaves some out. The table records fewer than 25,000 clones, roughly 80% of them present only once. Sequences were derived from unsorted PBMCs, sampled 1.9 years after starting antiretroviral therapy. The chain joins TRBV11-2 to TRBJ1-5, with 9 bases fitting TRBD1. This receptor was obtained from a woman in her forties or fifties with HIV. CDR3 nucleotide sequence: TGTGCCAGCAGCCCCTTAGGACAGGGGCACAATCAGCCCCAGCATTTT. Its translation is CASSPLGQGHNQPQHF. The full variable domain, rest sourced from reference TRBV11-2 and TRBJ1-5, is EAGVAQSPRYKIIEKRQSVAFWCNPISGHATLYWYQQILGQGPKLLIQFQNNGVVDDSQLPKDRFSAERLKGVDSTLKIQPAKLEDSAVYLCASSPLGQGHNQPQHFGDGTRLSIL.